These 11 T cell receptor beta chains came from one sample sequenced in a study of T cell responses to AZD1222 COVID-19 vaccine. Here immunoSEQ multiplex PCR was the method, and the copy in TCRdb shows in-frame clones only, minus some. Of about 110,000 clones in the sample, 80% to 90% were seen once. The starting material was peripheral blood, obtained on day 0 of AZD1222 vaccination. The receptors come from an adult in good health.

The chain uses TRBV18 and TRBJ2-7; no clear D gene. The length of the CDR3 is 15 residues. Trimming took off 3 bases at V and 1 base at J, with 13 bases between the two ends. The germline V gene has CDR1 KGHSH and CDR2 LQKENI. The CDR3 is CASSPAWARSYEQYF. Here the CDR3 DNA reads TGTGCCAGCTCACCGGCTTGGGCGCGTTCCTACGAGCAGTACTTC.

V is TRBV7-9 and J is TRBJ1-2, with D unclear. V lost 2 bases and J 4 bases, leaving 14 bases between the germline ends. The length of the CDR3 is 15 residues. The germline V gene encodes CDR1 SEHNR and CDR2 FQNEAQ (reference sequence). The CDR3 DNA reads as TGTGCCAGCAGCTTAATGGCGGCAGCGACCTATGGCTACACCTTC. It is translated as CASSLMAAATYGYTF.

Here the CDR3 DNA reads TGTGCCAGCAGCGGTGAAGCGGTGAACACCGGGGAGCTGTTTTTT. This sequence encodes CASSGEAVNTGELFF. The J gene is TRBJ2-2, the V gene TRBV9, with a possible D match to TRBD2 (5 bases). Per the germline V gene, CDR1 is SGDLS and CDR2 is YYNGEE. V was shortened by 3 bases and J by 1 base, with 10 bases between the two germline ends. This CDR3 is built from 15 residues.

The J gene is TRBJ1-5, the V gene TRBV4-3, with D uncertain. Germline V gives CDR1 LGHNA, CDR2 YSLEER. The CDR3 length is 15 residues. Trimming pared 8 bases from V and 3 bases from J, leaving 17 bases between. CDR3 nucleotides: TGCGCCAGCGCTCCAAGTATTCTGGACAATCAGCCCCAGCATTTT. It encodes CASAPSILDNQPQHF.

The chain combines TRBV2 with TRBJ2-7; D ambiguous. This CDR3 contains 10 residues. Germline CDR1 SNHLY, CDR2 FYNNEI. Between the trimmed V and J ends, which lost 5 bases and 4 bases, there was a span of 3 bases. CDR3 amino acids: CASSIYEQYF. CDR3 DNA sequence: TGTGCCAGCAGTATATACGAGCAGTACTTC.

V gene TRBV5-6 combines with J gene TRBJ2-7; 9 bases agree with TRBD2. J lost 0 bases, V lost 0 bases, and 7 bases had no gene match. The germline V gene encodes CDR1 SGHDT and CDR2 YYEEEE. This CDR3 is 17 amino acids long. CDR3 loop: CASSLGVAGVSSYEQYF. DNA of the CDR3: TGTGCCAGCAGCTTGGGGGTAGCGGGGGTTAGCTCCTACGAGCAGTACTTC.

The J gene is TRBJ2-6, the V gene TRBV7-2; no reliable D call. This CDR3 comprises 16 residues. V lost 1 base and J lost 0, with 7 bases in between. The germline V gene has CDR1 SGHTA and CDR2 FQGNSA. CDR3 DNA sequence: TGTGCCAGCAGCTTAGGAGGTCCCTCTGGGGCCAACGTCCTGACTTTC. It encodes CASSLGGPSGANVLTF.

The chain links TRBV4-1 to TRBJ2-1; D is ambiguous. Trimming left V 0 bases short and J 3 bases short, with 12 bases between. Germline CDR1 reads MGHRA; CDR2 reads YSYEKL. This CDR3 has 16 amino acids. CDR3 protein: CASSQDMASHYNEQFF. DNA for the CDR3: TGCGCCAGCAGCCAAGATATGGCCTCCCACTACAATGAGCAGTTCTTC.

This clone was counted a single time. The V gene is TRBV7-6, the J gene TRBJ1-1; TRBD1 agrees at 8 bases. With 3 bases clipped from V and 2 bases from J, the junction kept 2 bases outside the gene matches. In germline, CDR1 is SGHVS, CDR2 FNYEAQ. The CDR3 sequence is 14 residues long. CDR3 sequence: CASSFGQGNTEAFF. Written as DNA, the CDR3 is TGTGCCAGCAGCTTCGGACAGGGAAACACTGAAGCTTTCTTT.

The CDR3 protein is CASSQVPGQGTYEQYF. CDR3 in DNA: TGCGCCAGCAGCCAGGTACCGGGACAGGGGACCTACGAGCAGTACTTC. This sequence joins TRBV4-1 and TRBJ2-7; 10 nucleotides align to TRBD1. The germline CDR1 and CDR2 sequences are MGHRA and YSYEKL. The ends lost 3 bases at V and 2 bases at J; junction bases unmatched: 7. The CDR3 is 16 residues long.

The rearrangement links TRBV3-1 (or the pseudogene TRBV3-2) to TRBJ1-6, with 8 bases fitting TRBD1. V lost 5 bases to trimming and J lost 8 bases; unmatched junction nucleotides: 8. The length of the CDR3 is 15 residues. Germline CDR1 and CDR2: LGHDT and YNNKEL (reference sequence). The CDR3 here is CASSIGGQVYSPLHF. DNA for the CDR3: TGTGCCAGCAGCATCGGGGGACAGGTGTATTCACCCCTCCACTTT.